Included here is one T cell receptor beta chain sequence, with context. Its antigen is not yet known. No per-base quality is available; no much larger clone lies one base away. The sample comes from a study of control samples from healthy donors and cancer patients (TCRdb year 2020). Libraries were constructed by the immunoSEQ multiplex PCR assay. Not all clones reach the TCRdb copy of this immuneACCESS table, which keeps in-frame sequences only. Checked studies attribute under half of the gap to unresolved V genes and leave the rest unexplained. This sample comprises about 130,000 clones, around 92% of them detected only once. The top ten clones comprise over 0.5% of the sample. The material sequenced was PBMCs. The receptor was isolated from a man aged 80 or over with head and neck cancer.

The bases read TGTGCCAGCAGCTTAGGTAGCGGGGGGTTGACTACGCAGTATTTT. Its coded protein is CASSLGSGGLTTQYF. The rearranged chain carries TRBV11-2 and TRBJ2-3, and 10 junction bases match TRBD2. V lost 1 base and J lost 8 bases, and the count of bases not matched to a germline gene is 6. Taken from the germline V gene, the CDR1 and CDR2 loops are SGHAT and FQNNGV. The CDR3 contains 15 residues, cysteine and phenylalanine counted. Of all the DNA, just the CDR3 is kept, 45 bases in frame from base 1.